These 30 T cell receptor beta chains originate from one sample sequenced in a study of blood T cell repertoires in COVID-19. Measured with immunoSEQ multiplex PCR; TCRdb has only the in-frame clones, and not every one. The data contain roughly 79,000 clones, roughly 89% of them seen just once; the ten biggest clones take up about 4.8%. Sequenced input: peripheral blood. The receptors originated from a man aged 50 to 59 with active COVID-19.

The CDR3 reads CASSIQGPIYGYTF. As DNA, the CDR3 is TGTGCCAGCAGTATACAGGGACCCATCTATGGCTACACCTTC. This rearrangement joins TRBV7-9 to TRBJ1-2, with D perhaps TRBD1 (6 bases). The CDR3 runs 14 residues. The V gene lost 6 bases and the J gene lost 4 bases, with 15 bases spanning the gap. The V gene's germline CDR1 is SEHNR and CDR2 FQNEAQ (reference sequence).

The V gene is TRBV7-6, the J gene TRBJ2-5; 7 bases line up with TRBD2. The CDR3 spans 15 residues. Germline CDR1 SGHVS, CDR2 FNYEAQ. Trimming took 5 bases from V and 2 from J; bases not matched to a gene: 8. Here the CDR3 DNA reads TGTGCCAGCAGCCCCCGGGTTAGCGGGCAAGAGACCCAGTACTTC. As protein: CASSPRVSGQETQYF.

This rearrangement joins TRBV20-1 to TRBJ1-1, with a tentative D call TRBD1 (6 bases). Trimming removed 3 bases at V and 8 bases at J, with 13 bases between. CDR3 size: 12 residues. CDR1 is DFQATT, CDR2 SNEGSKA, per germline (reference sequence). CDR3 sequence reads: CSASNPGAEAFF. CDR3 coding DNA: TGCAGTGCTAGTAACCCAGGGGCCGAAGCTTTCTTT.

This chain joins TRBV28 and TRBJ2-7, with TRBD2 matching 8 bases. This CDR3 has 15 residues. The germline gives CDR1 MDHEN, CDR2 SYDVKM. The V and J ends lost 5 bases and 5 bases, in that order; junction bases with no gene match: 11. The CDR3 is CASSPRLAFRHEQYF. In DNA, the CDR3 is TGTGCCAGCAGTCCCCGACTAGCGTTTCGCCACGAGCAGTACTTC.

The V and J genes are TRBV7-2 and TRBJ1-6; D possibly corresponds to TRBD1 (6 bases). The length of the CDR3 is 16 residues. Germline CDR1 SGHTA, CDR2 FQGNSA. V lost 1 base and J 8 bases, leaving 15 bases between the germline ends. CDR3 protein: CASSLVSGAGYSPLHF. For the CDR3, the DNA is TGTGCCAGCAGCTTAGTTTCAGGGGCAGGTTATTCACCCCTCCACTTT.

This clone has just one count. The J gene is TRBJ2-7, the V gene TRBV5-4; 11 bases line up with TRBD1. Per the germline V gene, CDR1 is SGHNT and CDR2 is YYREEE (reference sequence). CDR3 size: 15 residues. V trimming: 3 bases; J trimming: 2 bases; junction bases outside the gene matches: 4. The chain's CDR3 is CASSYPGQGAYEQYF. CDR3 sequence (DNA): TGTGCCAGCAGCTATCCGGGACAGGGGGCCTACGAGCAGTACTTC.

The CDR3 nucleotides are TGTGCCAGCAGCCGCGATCTGGCAGATACGCAGTATTTT. The encoded protein is CASSRDLADTQYF. This rearrangement joins TRBV4-2 to TRBJ2-3; D unclear. CDR1 LGHNA and CDR2 YNFKEQ come from the germline V gene. Trimming cost V 4 bases and J 4 bases, with 9 bases left between them. This CDR3 has 13 amino acids.

The chain employs TRBV9 and TRBJ2-7; 10 nucleotides match TRBD2. The V gene's germline CDR1 is SGDLS and CDR2 YYNGEE. This CDR3 spans 15 amino acids. V lost 4 bases and J lost 2; bases outside the gene matches: 6. CDR3 protein: CASSPGGLAAYEQYF. DNA for the CDR3: TGTGCCAGCAGCCCCGGAGGACTAGCGGCCTACGAGCAGTACTTC.

The CDR3 DNA sequence: TGTGCCAGCAGCCAAGCGGGTAGTTACACAGATACGCAGTATTTT. It translates to CASSQAGSYTDTQYF. The rearrangement joins TRBV28 to TRBJ2-3, with D possibly TRBD2 on 6 matching bases. V was pared by 6 bases and J by 2 bases, with 15 bases between. The CDR3 is made up of 15 amino acids. Germline V CDR1 and CDR2: MDHEN, SYDVKM.

The V gene is TRBV19, the J gene TRBJ1-1; D is unclear. V lost 8 bases, J lost 5 bases, and 18 bases lay in between. The CDR3 extends over 14 amino acids. CDR1 and CDR2 from the germline V gene are LNHDA and SQIVND (reference sequence). CDR3 sequence: CASLGESAKTEAFF. The CDR3 DNA is TGTGCCAGTCTCGGGGAATCGGCAAAAACTGAAGCTTTCTTT.

This chain joins TRBV5-1 and TRBJ2-5; TRBD2 matches at 7 bases. The germline CDR1 and CDR2 sequences are SGHRS and YFSETQ. Trimming removed 3 bases from V and 3 bases from J; junction bases left unmatched: 5. The CDR3 covers 14 residues. The CDR3 reads CASSWWGGEETQYF. In nucleotides, the CDR3 is TGCGCCAGCAGCTGGTGGGGAGGGGAAGAGACCCAGTACTTC.

The chain recombines TRBV4-3 with TRBJ2-3; a possible D gene is TRBD2 (5 bases). V gave up 4 bases and J gave up 4 bases, with 9 bases separating them. The CDR3 totals 13 residues. Germline CDR1 LGHNA, CDR2 YSLEER. The CDR3 nucleotides are TGCGCCAGCAGCCCCGGGATCGCAGATACGCAGTATTTT. This encodes CASSPGIADTQYF.

The rearrangement uses TRBV9 and TRBJ2-3, with 12 bases matching TRBD2. Germline V lookup: CDR1 SGDLS, CDR2 YYNGEE. The CDR3 contains 19 residues. V shed 4 bases and J 0 bases; nucleotides not matched to a gene: 12. The CDR3 region has the DNA TGTGCCAGCAGCCCGAGACTAGCGGGAGCCGCCGTAAGCACAGATACGCAGTATTTT. This codes for CASSPRLAGAAVSTDTQYF.

The V call is TRBV27, the J call TRBJ2-1; the match to TRBD1 covers 8 bases. The CDR3 is 14 amino acids. The trim removed 7 bases at V and 5 bases at J, leaving 7 bases unmatched. CDR1 MNHEY and CDR2 SMNVEV come from the germline V gene (reference sequence). This chain's CDR3 is CASKVRGQDNEQFF. The CDR3 nucleotides are TGTGCCAGCAAGGTCAGGGGGCAGGACAATGAGCAGTTCTTC.

Written as DNA, the CDR3 is TGTGCCAGCAGCTTATGGGGAGTCTCCTACAATGAGCAGTTCTTC. Residues: CASSLWGVSYNEQFF. J is TRBJ2-1 and V is TRBV7-9; D possibly corresponds to TRBD2 (5 bases). The CDR3 length is 15 residues. V gave up 2 bases and J gave up 0 bases, with 8 bases separating them. The germline CDR1 and CDR2 sequences are SEHNR and FQNEAQ (reference sequence).

This rearrangement joins TRBV28 to TRBJ2-7; 9 bases line up with TRBD1. The CDR3 spans 14 residues. CDR1 is MDHEN, CDR2 SYDVKM, per germline. Trimming removed 3 bases from V and 1 base from J; junction bases left unmatched: 1. The CDR3 is CASSLGTGSYEQYF. The CDR3 nucleotides read TGTGCCAGCAGTTTGGGGACAGGGTCCTACGAGCAGTACTTC.

The J gene is TRBJ1-4, the V gene TRBV5-1; tentatively, D is TRBD1 (5 bases). Germline V gene lookup returns CDR1 SGHRS and CDR2 YFSETQ. Deletions cut 0 bases from V and 8 bases from J, with 14 bases between. The CDR3 spans 15 residues. CDR3 residues: CASSLAGRGGEKLFF. The CDR3 nucleotides are TGCGCCAGCAGCTTGGCGGGGAGGGGCGGAGAAAAACTGTTTTTT.

This chain links TRBV28 with TRBJ1-5, with 8 bases aligning to TRBD1. Germline V lookup: CDR1 MDHEN, CDR2 SYDVKM. J lost 4 bases, V lost 5 bases, and 7 bases had no gene match. The CDR3 totals 15 residues. CDR3 sequence (DNA): TGTGCCAGCAGTCCCAACAGGGGGGGAAATCAGCCCCAGCATTTT. It is translated as CASSPNRGGNQPQHF.

This clone was counted only a few times. The rearrangement uses TRBV21-1 and TRBJ2-3; TRBD2 was called by the table and not checked on the DNA. TRBV21-1 is a pseudogene locus. CDR3 length: 15 amino acids. CDR3 sequence reads: CASSRTSGRTDTQYF. The CDR3, as DNA: TGTGCCAGCAGCAGGACTAGCGGGAGGACAGATACGCAGTATTTT.

This clone has only a few counts. The chain uses TRBV5-4 and TRBJ2-3; the match to TRBD2 covers 9 bases. This CDR3 has 16 residues. Germline V CDR1 and CDR2: SGHNT, YYREEE (reference sequence). The trim removed 3 bases at V and 2 bases at J, leaving 7 bases unmatched. The DNA of the CDR3 is TGTGCCAGCAGCTCCCGTAGCGGGGGTTTCACAGATACGCAGTATTTT. It specifies CASSSRSGGFTDTQYF. Looking up the rest from reference TRBV5-4 and TRBJ2-3 gives the full variable domain: ETGVTQSPTHLIKTRGQQVTLRCSSQSGHNTVSWYQQALGQGPQFIFQYYREEENGRGNFPPRFSGLQFPNYSSELNVNALELDDSALYLCASSSRSGGFTDTQYFGPGTRLTVL.

This clone occurred once. This chain joins TRBV28 and TRBJ2-1; the match to TRBD2 covers 8 bases. V dropped 5 bases and J dropped 7; count of bases not matched to a gene: 4. The CDR3 sequence is 13 residues long. Germline loops: CDR1 MDHEN, CDR2 SYDVKM. The chain's CDR3 is CASSRTSLNEQFF. CDR3 DNA: TGTGCCAGCAGTAGGACTAGCCTAAATGAGCAGTTCTTC.

V usage is TRBV19 and J usage is TRBJ1-2, with 9 bases fitting TRBD1. CDR1 and CDR2 from the germline V gene are LNHDA and SQIVND (reference sequence). This CDR3 comprises 17 residues. V shed 5 bases, J shed 1 base, and the junction held 11 bases outside the gene matches. The CDR3 region has the DNA TGTGCCAGTAGTGTTGGTATGGGACAGGGAAGTAACTATGGCTACACCTTC. Its protein is CASSVGMGQGSNYGYTF.

The chain uses TRBV7-9 and TRBJ1-4, with D uncertain. The CDR3 is 14 residues long. Per germline, CDR1 SEHNR and CDR2 FQNEAQ (reference sequence). Trimming took off 5 bases at V and 0 bases at J, with 7 bases between the two ends. CDR3 sequence: CASSLYATNEKLFF. The CDR3 DNA is TGTGCCAGCAGCCTGTATGCAACTAATGAAAAACTGTTTTTT. Looking up the rest from reference TRBV7-9 and TRBJ1-4 gives the full variable domain: DTGVSQNPRHKITKRGQNVTFRCDPISEHNRLYWYRQTLGQGPEFLTYFQNEAQLEKSRLLSDRFSAERPKGSFSTLEIQRTEQGDSAMYLCASSLYATNEKLFFGSGTQLSVL.

In its sample, this clone was seen once. The J gene is TRBJ2-1, the V gene TRBV6-6, with D perhaps TRBD1 (6 bases). V lost 6 bases and J 1 base, leaving 13 bases between the germline ends. The CDR3 totals 15 residues. The germline V gene encodes CDR1 MNHNY and CDR2 SVGAGI (reference sequence). The CDR3 here is CASSSLGASYNEQFF. CDR3 coding DNA: TGTGCCAGCAGCTCCTTGGGGGCTTCCTACAATGAGCAGTTCTTC.

The rearrangement joins TRBV5-5 to TRBJ2-7; 10 bases fit TRBD1. CDR1 is SGHKS, CDR2 YYEKEE, per germline (reference sequence). The CDR3 totals 15 residues. J gave up 2 bases and V 0 bases, and 2 bases lay outside the gene matches. The CDR3 nucleotides are TGTGCCAGCAGCTTGGCGGGGACAGGGGCCTACGAGCAGTACTTC. This gives the protein CASSLAGTGAYEQYF.

The chain carries TRBV4-2 and TRBJ2-7, with TRBD2 as a possible D gene (5 bases). Germline CDR1 reads LGHNA; CDR2 reads YNFKEQ. Trimming removed 0 bases at V and 2 bases at J, with 5 bases between. This CDR3 spans 13 amino acids. The CDR3 is CASSQDSAYEQYF. The CDR3 DNA reads as TGTGCCAGCAGCCAAGATAGCGCCTACGAGCAGTACTTC.

The chain uses TRBV15 and TRBJ2-3; a weak D match, TRBD1 (6 bases). The CDR3 spans 14 residues. Germline V gene data show CDR1 as LNHNV and CDR2 as YYDKDF (reference sequence). The V end lost 5 bases, the J end lost 3 bases, and 12 bases lay between the germline ends. The CDR3 coding sequence is TGTGCCACCAGCGGGGGACACCCAACAGATACGCAGTATTTT. This gives the protein CATSGGHPTDTQYF.

In its sample, this clone was seen a few times. V usage is TRBV11-2 and J usage is TRBJ2-3; D may be TRBD1 (6 bases). The CDR3 is made up of 14 amino acids. The germline V and J ends were trimmed by 1 base and 1 base, with 6 bases remaining between them. Germline lookup yields CDR1 SGHAT and CDR2 FQNNGV. CDR3 bases: TGTGCCAGCAGCTTAGCAGGGGGCACAGATACGCAGTATTTT. Amino acids: CASSLAGGTDTQYF. The entire variable domain, with the rest obtained from reference TRBV11-2 and TRBJ2-3, is as follows: EAGVAQSPRYKIIEKRQSVAFWCNPISGHATLYWYQQILGQGPKLLIQFQNNGVVDDSQLPKDRFSAERLKGVDSTLKIQPAKLEDSAVYLCASSLAGGTDTQYFGPGTRLTVL.

The chain employs TRBV19 and TRBJ1-2, with D possibly TRBD1 on 5 matching bases. The CDR3 consists of 15 residues. Germline-derived CDR1 and CDR2 are LNHDA and SQIVND (reference sequence). The V end was cut by 9 bases, the J end by 8 bases, with 25 bases between. The CDR3 DNA follows: TGTGCCAGCCGGCGGGGCGGGACCGATGTGGGCGGCTACACCTTC. Translating it yields CASRRGGTDVGGYTF.

This clone has only one observation. V usage is TRBV7-3 and J usage is TRBJ2-5, with 11 bases aligning to TRBD2. The CDR3 is 14 residues long. Losses at the gene ends were 3 bases for V and 4 bases for J; bases not matched to a gene: 1. CDR1 is SGHTA, CDR2 FQGTGA, per germline. CDR3 sequence: CASSFGLAGETQYF. The DNA for the CDR3 is TGTGCCAGCAGCTTTGGACTAGCGGGAGAGACCCAGTACTTC. The whole variable domain, remainder taken from reference TRBV7-3 and TRBJ2-5, is GAGVSQTPSNKVTEKGKYVELRCDPISGHTALYWYRQSLGQGPEFLIYFQGTGAADDSGLPNDRFFAVRPEGSVSTLKIQRTERGDSAVYLCASSFGLAGETQYFGPGTRLLVL.